The T cell receptor beta chain described here comes from a study of graft-versus-host responses after intestinal transplantation (dated by TCRdb to the early 2020s). Turning to the overall study: Multivisceral, liver-intestinal, or isolated intestinal transplants were received by the recipients. All recipients received anti-thymocyte globulin induction followed by maintenance tacrolimus and steroids for about three years. After intestinal transplantation, graft-versus-host and host-versus-graft alloreactive T cell clones in the graft, circulation and bone marrow were tracked using bulk TCR-beta CDR3 sequencing. Alloreactive clones were identified by sequencing pre-transplant mixed lymphocyte reaction products and comparing these products with unstimulated pre-transplant donor and recipient T cells. A cohort of roughly 25 intestinal transplant recipients, including one retransplant, was enrolled, and 3 patients lacking pretransplant specimens were excluded. Donor T cell macrochimerism was defined as a peak of at least 4% donor T cells among recipient peripheral blood mononuclear cells. Samples from a few later patients were sequenced in-house on an Illumina MiSeq with MiXCR processing rather than by the commercial service. Overall study outcomes, separate from this receptor: Early after transplant, declines in HvG clones were associated with peak levels of circulating GvH clones. The relatively low number and heterogeneity of intestinal transplant patients limited the conclusions. GvH clones were found in recipient bone marrow, and some of the GvH clones appeared earlier in ileal mucosa or blood, which is consistent with an intestinal mucosal origin. High GvH to HvG T cell clonal ratios were observed in the allografts of patients with donor T cell macrochimerism.

Turning to this clone: The specificity of this receptor is unknown. Base qualities are not at hand, and no much larger clone is one base apart.

Libraries came from the immunoSEQ multiplex PCR assay. For most patients, genomic DNA was isolated with the Qiagen DNeasy Blood and Tissue Kit and shipped frozen to Adaptive Biotechnologies for TCR sequencing. High-throughput TCR-beta CDR3 sequencing of genomic DNA from most patients was performed by Adaptive Biotechnologies. Concerning the study's data processing: Adaptive's ImmunoSEQ software supplied the TCR sequencing data for around 19 patients, while MiXCR and VDJtools were used to process a few other patients. CD4 versus CD8 sorting errors were corrected by removing sequences found in both subsets at a frequency ratio below 5:1. Because the origin of CDR3 nucleotide sequences shared between donor and recipient could not be assigned, those sequences were removed. To count as alloreactive, a clone needed at least 2-fold expansion over unstimulated cells and a minimum CFSE-low frequency of 0.002% (template counts) or 0.001% (read counts). A clone was considered mappable if detected in the sequenced pre-transplant spleen, lymph node, or MLR CFSE-low populations of the donor or recipient. The cumulative frequency of alloreactive clones was calculated as a percentage of all sequences, weighted by copy number. TCRdb carries this immuneACCESS record with in-frame sequences only. Its versions omit some clonotypes, under half of them owing to an unresolved V gene in the studies checked, with the rest unexplained. Clonal size and the V and J genes are those of that table, whereas D and trimming came from the DNA. In all, the sample holds tens of thousands of clones, and 82% of those were seen once. The top ten clonotypes cover 0.7% of the sample.

The time point label here, explained by the study, means: cells obtained before transplantation from donor or recipient. CD3+CD4+ and CD3+CD8+ populations were FACS-sorted from unstimulated pre-transplant donor and recipient cells taken from spleen or lymph nodes. V is cut by 4 bases and J by 8 bases, and the space between the germline ends is 11 bases. CDR1 and CDR2 (LNHDA, SQIVND) derive from the germline V gene (reference sequence). Its CDR3 holds 13 amino acids, cysteine through phenylalanine. Just the 39-base CDR3 DNA is kept, in frame starting at base 1. The chain employs TRBV19 and TRBJ1-4, with TRBD1 tentatively as D gene (5 bases match). The receptor comes from a human donor who received an intestinal transplant. The sample in question was unstimulated CD4+ T cells sorted from spleen or lymph node cells, obtained before intestinal transplant. CDR3 reads: CASSRQGREKLFF. The DNA is as follows: TGTGCCAGTAGTAGGCAGGGTCGCGAAAAACTGTTTTTT.